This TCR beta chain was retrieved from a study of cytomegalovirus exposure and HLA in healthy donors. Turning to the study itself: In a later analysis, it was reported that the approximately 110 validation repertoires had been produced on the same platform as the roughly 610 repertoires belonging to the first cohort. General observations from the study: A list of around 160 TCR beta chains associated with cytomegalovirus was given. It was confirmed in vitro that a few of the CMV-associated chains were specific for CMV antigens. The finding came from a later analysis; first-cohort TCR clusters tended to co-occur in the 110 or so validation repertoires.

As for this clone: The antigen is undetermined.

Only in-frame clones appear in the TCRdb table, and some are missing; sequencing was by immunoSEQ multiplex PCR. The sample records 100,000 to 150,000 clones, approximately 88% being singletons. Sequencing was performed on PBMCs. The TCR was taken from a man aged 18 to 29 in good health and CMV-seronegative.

The CDR3 DNA follows: TGTGCCAGCAGTTACTCGGCGGGGACCGGGGAGCTGTTTTTT. This gives the protein CASSYSAGTGELFF. The chain employs TRBV6-5 and TRBJ2-2; TRBD2 is a possible D gene (6 bases). Trimming shortened V by 0 bases and J by 5 bases, and 7 bases separated the two germline ends. The CDR3 extends over 14 amino acids. CDR1 MNHEY and CDR2 SVGAGI come from the germline V gene.